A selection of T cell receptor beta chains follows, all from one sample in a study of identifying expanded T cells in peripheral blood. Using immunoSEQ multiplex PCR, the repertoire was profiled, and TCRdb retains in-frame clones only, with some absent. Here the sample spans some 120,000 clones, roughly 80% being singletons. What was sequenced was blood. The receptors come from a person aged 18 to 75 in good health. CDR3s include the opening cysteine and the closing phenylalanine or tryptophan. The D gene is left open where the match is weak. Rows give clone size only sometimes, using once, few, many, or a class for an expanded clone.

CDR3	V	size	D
CASSPLKENPTDTQYF	TRBV11-3	NA	NA
CASISPTDTQYF	TRBV10-2	NA	NA
CAWTGGWRAGTDTQYF	TRBV30	NA	TRBD2
CASSLIWNQPQHF	TRBV27	NA	NA
CASKKSQGRIGELFF	TRBV9	NA	NA
CASSLMRGGGEAFF	TRBV7-9	NA	NA
CASSFRGPYLSYEQYF	TRBV27	NA	NA
CASSYQGQANTEAFF	TRBV6-5	NA	TRBD1
CASSLSDTDTQYF	TRBV5-1	NA	NA
CASSWTMDSTYEQYF	TRBV5-1	NA	NA
CASSQGSSATIYEQYF	TRBV4-2	NA	NA
CASSYSLSLAEAFF	TRBV6-5	NA	NA
CASSTRGQAYGYTF	TRBV11-3	NA	TRBD1
CASSHSTDTQYF	TRBV4-3	NA	NA
CASSPSEDEQFF	TRBV7-9	NA	NA
CASSLMQGNYEQYF	TRBV7-9	once	NA
CASSILSGVSGELFF	TRBV19	NA	TRBD2
CASSPNRVKTTGELFF	TRBV18	few	NA
CASSLDSQPQHF	TRBV7-2	NA	NA
CASSPEGIETQYF	TRBV18	NA	NA
CASSLATGTASYEQYF	TRBV7-9	NA	TRBD1
CASSLYTYEQYF	TRBV7-2	NA	NA
CASSLFLLVGQGPGELFF	TRBV7-6	NA	TRBD1
CATGDSSYGYTF	TRBV10-3	NA	NA
CASTREFGYGYTF	TRBV5-1	NA	NA
CASSLGLRGDTQYF	TRBV7-6	NA	TRBD2
CASSFPEFAGELFF	TRBV5-6	NA	NA
CASSRPTNEKLFF	TRBV7-8	NA	NA
CASSQGGGTGELFF	TRBV4-3	NA	TRBD2
CASRIQGTEAFF	TRBV6-6	NA	TRBD1